This T cell receptor (beta chain) was captured in a study of vaccination and CD4 T cells after COVID-19. The CDR3 consists of 10 residues. CDR1 is MNHEY and CDR2 is SVGEGT in the germline V gene. V lost 7 bases and J 6 bases, leaving 6 bases between the germline ends. In its sample, this clonotype was seen a few times. The antigen is unknown. The study sequenced cultured CD4+ T cell DNA using the Oncomine TCR Beta short-read assay. TCRdb ran MiXCR on the PCR reads and lists one entry per CDR3 protein. The sample consists of some 20,000 distinct CDR3 sequences, about two fifths of them appearing once. Treatment reported: approximately nine-day PBMC culture with coronavirus spike peptide pools or control peptides (ViraFEST assay).

The starting material was CD4+ T cells from blood, cultured in vitro, obtained before SARS-CoV-2 vaccination. V gene TRBV6-2 or TRBV6-3 combines with J gene TRBJ1-2; TRBD1 is a possible D gene (6 bases). This receptor was identified in a human donor who had recovered from COVID-19. The CDR3 region has the DNA TGTGCCAGCAAGGGGGATGGCTACACCTTC. This translates into CASKGDGYTF.